The 8 T cell receptor beta chains reported below all come from one sample, sequenced in a study of response to subunit inactivated influenza vaccine. TCRdb reprocessed the RT-PCR reads with MiXCR, giving one entry per CDR3 protein. The table shows approximately 680,000 distinct CDR3 sequences, with approximately 14% occurring only once. The specimen comprised PBMCs from blood, sampled 11 to 12 days after vaccination. These receptors all come from a man between 50 and 59 years old who received an inactivated influenza vaccine.

The chain links TRBV27 to TRBJ2-1; D unresolved. Trimming took 5 bases from V and 0 from J, leaving 11 bases between them. Germline CDR1 and CDR2: MNHEY and SMNVEV (reference sequence). The CDR3 sequence is 15 residues long. This CDR3 reads CASSLSTSSYNEQFF. Here the CDR3 DNA reads TGTGCCAGCAGTCTGTCTACGAGCTCCTACAATGAGCAGTTCTTC.

This clonotype has ten or more counts. The rearrangement links TRBV7-9 to TRBJ1-1, with D possibly TRBD1 on 5 matching bases. CDR1 and CDR2 (germline): SEHNR, FQNEAQ (reference sequence). The CDR3 covers 13 residues. V lost 3 bases and J lost 1, with 6 bases in between. The CDR3 reads CASSLTANTEAFF. CDR3 coding DNA: TGTGCCAGCAGCTTGACAGCGAACACTGAAGCTTTCTTT.

The chain couples TRBV20-1 to TRBJ2-4; D uncertain. The CDR3 is 13 residues long. Germline V gives CDR1 DFQATT, CDR2 SNEGSKA (reference sequence). The V gene lost 7 bases and the J gene lost 0 bases, with 10 bases spanning the gap. The chain's CDR3 is CSVSSLAKNIQYF. The CDR3 region has the DNA TGCAGTGTCTCGAGTCTAGCCAAAAACATTCAGTACTTC.

This clonotype was observed a handful of times. The chain has TRBV11-2 and TRBJ2-3; the match to TRBD2 covers 12 bases. Looked up from germline, CDR1 is SGHAT and CDR2 is FQNNGV. J lost 4 bases, V lost 4 bases, and 12 bases had no gene match. The CDR3 contains 18 residues. The CDR3 spells CASSSYVLAGGPSDTQYF. In DNA form, the CDR3 reads TGTGCCAGCAGCTCGTATGTCCTAGCGGGGGGGCCATCAGATACGCAGTATTTT.

The chain employs TRBV7-2 and TRBJ1-2, with a tentative D call TRBD1 (5 bases). Trimming took 7 bases from V and 4 from J, leaving 13 bases between them. The CDR3 consists of 13 residues. Germline CDR1 SGHTA, CDR2 FQGNSA. DNA of the CDR3: TGTGCCAGCACCCCCGGGACCTTCTATGGCTACACCTTC. It specifies CASTPGTFYGYTF.

This clonotype was picked up a small number of times. The chain carries TRBV14 and TRBJ2-1; D is unresolved. The CDR3 contains 13 residues. Trimming left V 2 bases short and J 9 bases short, with 11 bases between. CDR1 and CDR2 (germline): SGHDN, FVKESK. CDR3 nucleotides: TGTGCCAGCAGCCAAACTTGGCTCAGTGAGCAGTTCTTC. This translates into CASSQTWLSEQFF.

The chain links TRBV10-3 to TRBJ2-2; 7 nucleotides align to TRBD2. Germline V CDR1 and CDR2: ENHRY, SYGVKD. This CDR3 is 15 amino acids long. J was trimmed by 4 bases and V by 4 bases; bases with no gene match: 6. As DNA, the CDR3 is TGTGCCATCAGTGCTCGGCTAGCGGTCACCGGGGAGCTGTTTTTT. Its translation is CAISARLAVTGELFF.

V and J are TRBV9 and TRBJ2-1; D remains ambiguous. The germline V gene encodes CDR1 SGDLS and CDR2 YYNGEE. The V and J ends lost 4 bases and 2 bases respectively, with 16 bases between them. The CDR3 has 16 residues. The CDR3 here is CASSPRLLGTYNEQFF. CDR3 bases: TGTGCCAGCAGCCCAAGACTCCTAGGGACCTACAATGAGCAGTTCTTC.